Listed here is a single T cell receptor beta chain. V dropped 1 base and J dropped 9 bases, with 13 bases sitting between them. CDR1 is MDHEN, CDR2 SYDVKM, per germline. This CDR3 is built from 13 residues. The sample comes from a study of blood T cell repertoires in COVID-19. Study-wide context: Both acute and convalescent COVID-19 samples were obtained from the United States, Italy and Spain. The cDNA or gDNA used as material had been derived from T cells, B-cell-depleted T cells, or PBMCs.

In the study's own analysis: Reference gene primer amplification gave nucleated cell count estimates. Sequenced by immunoSEQ multiplex PCR; TCRdb stores in-frame clones only, minus some. From that table come the V and J calls and clone size; the DNA was used to work out D and trimming. Of around 270,000 clones in the sample, around 84% were seen once. The sequencing input was peripheral blood. This clonotype was obtained from a middle-aged woman who had recovered from COVID-19. The chain is built from TRBV28 and TRBJ2-7, with TRBD2 as a possible D gene (6 bases). The CDR3 sequence: CASSLFSGVGQYF. DNA for the CDR3: TGTGCCAGCAGTTTATTTTCGGGAGTAGGGCAGTACTTC.